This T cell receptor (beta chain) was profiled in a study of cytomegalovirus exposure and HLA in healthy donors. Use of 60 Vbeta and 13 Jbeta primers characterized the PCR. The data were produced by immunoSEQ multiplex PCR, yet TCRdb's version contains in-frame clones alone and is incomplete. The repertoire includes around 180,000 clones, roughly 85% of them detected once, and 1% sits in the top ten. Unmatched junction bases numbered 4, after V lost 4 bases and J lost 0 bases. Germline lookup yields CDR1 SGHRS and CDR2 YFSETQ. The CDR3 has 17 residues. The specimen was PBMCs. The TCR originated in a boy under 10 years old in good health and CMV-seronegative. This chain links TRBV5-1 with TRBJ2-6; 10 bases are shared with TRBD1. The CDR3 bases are TGCGCCAGCAGCCACGGGACAGGGGCCTCTGGGGCCAACGTCCTGACTTTC. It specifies CASSHGTGASGANVLTF.